These 24 T cell receptor beta chains were sequenced from one sample in a study of blood T cell repertoires in COVID-19. TCRdb's table, derived via immunoSEQ multiplex PCR, lists solely in-frame clones and lacks some. The sample records 200,000 to 250,000 clones, about 79% being singletons. Sequenced input: PBMCs or T cells enriched from blood (not recorded which). These receptors were obtained from a woman aged 55-75 years who had recovered from COVID-19.

V is TRBV4-1 and J is TRBJ1-5; D is unclear. V dropped 0 bases and J dropped 6 bases, with 6 bases sitting between them. Germline-derived CDR1 and CDR2 are MGHRA and YSYEKL. The CDR3 runs 13 residues. CDR3 residues: CASSQEAGQPQHF. In DNA form, the CDR3 reads TGCGCCAGCAGCCAAGAGGCGGGTCAGCCCCAGCATTTT.

The genes are TRBV5-4 and TRBJ2-7; TRBD1 might be the D (7 bases). V dropped 4 bases and J dropped 4 bases, with 18 bases sitting between them. CDR3 length: 15 amino acids. Germline V gene data show CDR1 as SGHNT and CDR2 as YYREEE (reference sequence). Here the CDR3 reads CASSGGPGGQYEQYF. DNA for the CDR3: TGTGCCAGCAGCGGGGGGCCAGGGGGTCAATACGAGCAGTACTTC.

The chain uses TRBV5-6 and TRBJ1-4, with 12 bases aligning to TRBD1. Germline trimming cut 0 bases from V and 6 bases from J; bases unmatched to any gene: 0. This CDR3 is 15 amino acids long. Germline V gene data show CDR1 as SGHDT and CDR2 as YYEEEE. CDR3 loop: CASSLGDRGHEKLFF. DNA of the CDR3: TGTGCCAGCAGCTTGGGGGACAGGGGGCATGAAAAACTGTTTTTT.

The V and J genes are TRBV4-2 and TRBJ1-3; 7 positions agree with TRBD1. V gave up 3 bases and J gave up 2 bases; unmatched junction bases: 13. Germline V CDR1 and CDR2: LGHNA, YNFKEQ. The CDR3 runs to 18 residues. The CDR3 protein is CASSHHNPGGGTGNTIYF. DNA of the CDR3: TGTGCCAGCAGCCACCACAACCCAGGGGGTGGCACTGGAAACACCATATATTTT.

This chain links TRBV7-9 with TRBJ1-1; maybe TRBD1 (5 bases). Germline V gene lookup returns CDR1 SEHNR and CDR2 FQNEAQ (reference sequence). The CDR3 is made up of 14 amino acids. The V end lost 1 base, the J end lost 4 bases, and 10 bases lay between the germline ends. CDR3 in amino acids: CASSLGGEGTEAFF. The CDR3 DNA is TGTGCCAGCAGCTTAGGAGGGGAGGGCACTGAAGCTTTCTTT. The variable domain in full, completed from reference TRBV7-9 and TRBJ1-1, reads DTGVSQNPRHKITKRGQNVTFRCDPISEHNRLYWYRQTLGQGPEFLTYFQNEAQLEKSRLLSDRFSAERPKGSFSTLEIQRTEQGDSAMYLCASSLGGEGTEAFFGQGTRLTVV.

The chain combines TRBV10-1 with TRBJ2-7, with 9 bases matching TRBD2. The CDR3 sequence is 13 residues long. Germline loops: CDR1 WNHNN, CDR2 SYGVQD (reference sequence). V gave up 3 bases and J gave up 5 bases; unmatched junction bases: 2. CDR3 region: CASSDRTSDEQYF. DNA of the CDR3: TGCGCCAGCAGTGATAGGACTAGCGACGAGCAGTACTTC.

The chain recombines TRBV9 with TRBJ2-1; a possible D gene is TRBD2 (5 bases). The CDR3 is 14 residues long. CDR1 is SGDLS and CDR2 is YYNGEE in the germline V gene. Trimming stripped 6 bases from V and 4 bases from J, with 14 bases between. The DNA of the CDR3 is TGTGCCAGCAACGCCTTCGGGGAGTACAATGAGCAGTTCTTC. Encoded protein: CASNAFGEYNEQFF. Combining the CDR3 with reference TRBV9 and TRBJ2-1 gives the whole variable domain DSGVTQTPKHLITATGQRVTLRCSPRSGDLSVYWYQQSLDQGLQFLIQYYNGEERAKGNILERFSAQQFPDLHSELNLSSLELGDSALYFCASNAFGEYNEQFFGPGTRLTVL.

In this sample, this clone turned up a few times. The CDR3 nucleotides are TGTGCCAGTAGTATACCCCATGGGAGGGCGCTCGGAGGTGGTACGCAGTATTTT. Encoded protein: CASSIPHGRALGGGTQYF. This chain connects TRBV19 to TRBJ2-3; the match to TRBD2 covers 7 bases. This CDR3 contains 18 residues. Germline V gene lookup returns CDR1 LNHDA and CDR2 SQIVND (reference sequence). The junction had 19 bases not matched to a gene; V was cut back by 2 bases and J by 8 bases. Full variable domain (remainder filled in from reference TRBV19 and TRBJ2-3): DGGITQSPKYLFRKEGQNVTLSCEQNLNHDAMYWYRQDPGQGLRLIYYSQIVNDFQKGDIAEGYSVSREKKESFPLTVTSAQKNPTAFYLCASSIPHGRALGGGTQYFGPGTRLTVL.

V is TRBV6-5 and J is TRBJ2-3; TRBD2 agrees at 11 bases. Per germline, CDR1 MNHEY and CDR2 SVGAGI. This CDR3 contains 16 residues. The trim removed 0 bases at V and 6 bases at J, leaving 5 bases unmatched. CDR3 DNA sequence: TGTGCCAGCAGTTACTCGGGACTAGCGGCAGTTGATACGCAGTATTTT. This translates into CASSYSGLAAVDTQYF.

The rearrangement joins TRBV18 to TRBJ1-2; a possible D gene is TRBD1 (5 bases). The germline CDR1 and CDR2 sequences are KGHSH and LQKENI. V was trimmed by 3 bases and J by 2 bases, leaving 10 bases between them. CDR3 length: 14 residues. CDR3 region: CASSPPGGNYGYTF. CDR3 coding DNA: TGTGCCAGCTCACCGCCCGGGGGGAACTATGGCTACACCTTC.

V gene TRBV2 combines with J gene TRBJ1-1, with a tentative D call TRBD1 (6 bases). CDR1 and CDR2 (germline): SNHLY, FYNNEI. The CDR3 has 14 residues. The V end lost 9 bases, the J end lost 0 bases, and 14 bases lay between the germline ends. CDR3: CASTGTPMNTEAFF. DNA for the CDR3: TGTGCCAGTACCGGGACACCTATGAACACTGAAGCTTTCTTT.

The chain recombines TRBV7-3 with TRBJ2-1, with 8 bases lining up with TRBD1. From germline, CDR1 is SGHTA and CDR2 FQGTGA. V was clipped by 5 bases and J by 8 bases; unmatched bases: 11. The CDR3 is made up of 15 amino acids. The CDR3 sequence: CASSLLDRGRDEQFF. For the CDR3, the DNA is TGTGCCAGCAGCCTCCTCGACAGGGGTCGGGATGAGCAGTTCTTC.

The chain uses TRBV7-2 and TRBJ2-5; D might be TRBD2 (7 bases). The CDR3 covers 13 residues. V was clipped by 5 bases and J by 4 bases, with 11 bases between them. Germline V gene lookup returns CDR1 SGHTA and CDR2 FQGNSA. Here the CDR3 DNA reads TGTGCCAGCAGCGTGGCGGGGGCAGAGACCCAGTACTTC. As protein: CASSVAGAETQYF.

The chain carries TRBV5-4 and TRBJ2-3, with D possibly being TRBD1 (6 bases). This CDR3 is built from 16 residues. The V end lost 0 bases, the J end lost 0 bases, and 11 bases lay between the germline ends. Germline assignment: CDR1 SGHNT and CDR2 YYREEE (reference sequence). CDR3 DNA sequence: TGTGCCAGCAGCTTGGCCGTAGACAGGAGCACAGATACGCAGTATTTT. It specifies CASSLAVDRSTDTQYF.

This clone showed up just a few times. The chain employs TRBV24-1 and TRBJ1-2; a weak D match, TRBD1 (5 bases). The CDR3 covers 13 residues. CDR1 is KGHDR, CDR2 SFDVKD, per germline. V was shortened by 3 bases and J by 7 bases, with 11 bases between the two germline ends. CDR3 nucleotides: TGTGCCACCAGTGATGCCCAGGGTCGTGGCTACACCTTC. Protein sequence: CATSDAQGRGYTF.

CDR3 in amino acids: CASKGTSGGTTYEQYF. The CDR3 region has the DNA TGTGCCAGCAAAGGGACTAGCGGGGGGACCACCTACGAGCAGTACTTC. The V and J genes are TRBV2 and TRBJ2-7, with 15 bases that match TRBD2. V was pared by 7 bases and J by 2 bases, with 6 bases of the junction left unmatched. The CDR3 contains 16 residues. CDR1 and CDR2 from the germline V gene are SNHLY and FYNNEI. Looking up the rest from reference TRBV2 and TRBJ2-7 gives the full variable domain: EPEVTQTPSHQVTQMGQEVILRCVPISNHLYFYWYRQILGQKVEFLVSFYNNEISEKSEIFDDQFSVERPDGSNFTLKIRSTKLEDSAMYFCASKGTSGGTTYEQYFGPGTRLTVT.

The rearrangement uses TRBV2 and TRBJ2-3; a possible D gene is TRBD1 (6 bases). Germline lookup yields CDR1 SNHLY and CDR2 FYNNEI. Trimming removed 6 bases from V and 3 bases from J, with 16 bases in between. This CDR3 spans 15 amino acids. The CDR3 nucleotides are TGTGCCAGCAGCGCCCAGGGGATTGAAACAGATACGCAGTATTTT. Translating gives CASSAQGIETDTQYF.

This clone was found a few times. V gene TRBV4-2 combines with J gene TRBJ2-2; 9 bases align to TRBD1. Germline CDR1 and CDR2: LGHNA and YNFKEQ. The CDR3 sequence is 19 residues long. Unmatched junction bases numbered 14, after V lost 1 base and J lost 5 bases. The CDR3 loop is CASSQVASEQGARTGELFF. CDR3 in DNA: TGTGCCAGCAGCCAAGTGGCGTCAGAACAGGGGGCGAGGACCGGGGAGCTGTTTTTT.

The chain has TRBV5-1 and TRBJ2-3; D is possibly TRBD1 (6 bases). Germline CDR1 and CDR2: SGHRS and YFSETQ. This CDR3 has 15 amino acids. V dropped 0 bases and J dropped 6 bases, with 14 bases sitting between them. Here the CDR3 reads CASSLGSGVSDTQYF. As DNA, the CDR3 is TGCGCCAGCAGCTTGGGGTCAGGGGTTTCCGATACGCAGTATTTT.

This chain joins TRBV27 and TRBJ2-5, with a weak D call TRBD2 (5 bases). Trimming shortened V by 0 bases and J by 5 bases, and 13 bases separated the two germline ends. The germline V gene has CDR1 MNHEY and CDR2 SMNVEV (reference sequence). The CDR3 runs 15 residues. Here the CDR3 reads CASSLSRVIGETQYF. Here the CDR3 DNA reads TGTGCCAGCAGTTTATCGCGGGTAATCGGTGAGACCCAGTACTTC.

This chain joins TRBV10-3 and TRBJ2-3, with TRBD2 matching 9 bases. V was clipped by 4 bases and J by 1 base; unmatched bases: 9. CDR1 ENHRY and CDR2 SYGVKD come from the germline V gene. The CDR3 covers 17 residues. Here the CDR3 reads CAISAGTSTRGTDTQYF. The CDR3 bases are TGTGCCATCAGTGCAGGGACTAGCACGAGGGGCACAGATACGCAGTATTTT.

This chain joins TRBV5-4 and TRBJ2-2, with a tentative D call TRBD1 (6 bases). The V end lost 1 base, the J end lost 5 bases, and 15 bases lay between the germline ends. Germline V CDR1 and CDR2: SGHNT, YYREEE (reference sequence). This CDR3 region has 16 residues. The CDR3 DNA follows: TGTGCCAGCAGCTTGTTTCAGGGGCGGCCAACCGGGGAGCTGTTTTTT. It yields the protein CASSLFQGRPTGELFF.

This chain links TRBV7-9 with TRBJ2-1; TRBD2 agrees at 9 bases. CDR1 and CDR2 from the germline V gene are SEHNR and FQNEAQ (reference sequence). CDR3 size: 15 residues. Trimming removed 2 bases from V and 9 bases from J; junction bases left unmatched: 8. This chain's CDR3 is CASSLLSSGSGEQFF. As DNA, the CDR3 is TGTGCCAGCAGCTTATTGAGTAGCGGGAGTGGTGAGCAGTTCTTC.

The chain couples TRBV4-3 to TRBJ1-5; tentatively, D is TRBD1 (6 bases). Germline V gene data show CDR1 as LGHNA and CDR2 as YSLEER. V lost 3 bases and J lost 5, with 8 bases in between. The CDR3 has 13 amino acids. The CDR3 region is CASSQRQDQPQHF. DNA for the CDR3: TGCGCCAGCAGCCAGAGACAGGATCAGCCCCAGCATTTT.